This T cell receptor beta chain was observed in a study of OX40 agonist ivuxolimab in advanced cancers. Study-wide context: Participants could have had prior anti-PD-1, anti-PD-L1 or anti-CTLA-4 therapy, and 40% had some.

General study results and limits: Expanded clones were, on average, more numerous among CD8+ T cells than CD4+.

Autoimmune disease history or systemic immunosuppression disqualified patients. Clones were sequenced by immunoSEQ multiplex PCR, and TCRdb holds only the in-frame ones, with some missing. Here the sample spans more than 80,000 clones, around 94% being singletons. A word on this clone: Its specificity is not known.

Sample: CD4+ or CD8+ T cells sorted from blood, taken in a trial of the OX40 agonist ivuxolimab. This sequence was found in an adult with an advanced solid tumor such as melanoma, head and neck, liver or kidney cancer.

The CDR3 protein is CASSSKKREDGGYTF. The CDR3 nucleotides are TGTGCCAGCAGCTCAAAAAAACGGGAGGACGGTGGCTACACCTTC. This sequence joins TRBV5-4 and TRBJ1-2; D is unresolved. Germline values: CDR1 SGHNT, CDR2 YYREEE (reference sequence). With 3 bases removed from V and 7 bases from J, the gap between germline ends came to 19 bases. This CDR3 is built from 15 residues.